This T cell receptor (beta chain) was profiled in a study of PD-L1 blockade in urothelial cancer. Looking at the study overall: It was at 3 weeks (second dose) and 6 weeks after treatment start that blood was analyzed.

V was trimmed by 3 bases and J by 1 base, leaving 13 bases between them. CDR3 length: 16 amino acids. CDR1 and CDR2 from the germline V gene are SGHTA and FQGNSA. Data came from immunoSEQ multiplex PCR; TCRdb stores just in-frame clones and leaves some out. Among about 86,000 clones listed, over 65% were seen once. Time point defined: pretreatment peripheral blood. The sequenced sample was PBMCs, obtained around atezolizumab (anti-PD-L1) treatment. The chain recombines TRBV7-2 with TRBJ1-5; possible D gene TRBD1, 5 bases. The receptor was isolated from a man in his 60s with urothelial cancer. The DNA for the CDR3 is TGTGCCAGCAGCTTTTTCGGGGGGAACAGCAATCAGCCCCAGCATTTT. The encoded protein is CASSFFGGNSNQPQHF.